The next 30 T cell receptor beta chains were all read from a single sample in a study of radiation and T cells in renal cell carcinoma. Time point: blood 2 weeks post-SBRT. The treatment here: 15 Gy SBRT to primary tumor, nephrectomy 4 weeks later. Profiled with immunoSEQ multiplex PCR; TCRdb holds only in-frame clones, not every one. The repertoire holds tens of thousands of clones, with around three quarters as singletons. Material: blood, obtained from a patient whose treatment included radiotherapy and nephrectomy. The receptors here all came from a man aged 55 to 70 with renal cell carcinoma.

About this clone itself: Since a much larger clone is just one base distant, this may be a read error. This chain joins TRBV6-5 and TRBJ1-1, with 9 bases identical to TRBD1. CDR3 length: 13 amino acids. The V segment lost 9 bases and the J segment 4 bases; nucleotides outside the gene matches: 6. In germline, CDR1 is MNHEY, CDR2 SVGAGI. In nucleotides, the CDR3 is TGTGCCAGTAGAACAGGGGGCGGCACTGAAGCTTTCTTT. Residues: CASRTGGGTEAFF.

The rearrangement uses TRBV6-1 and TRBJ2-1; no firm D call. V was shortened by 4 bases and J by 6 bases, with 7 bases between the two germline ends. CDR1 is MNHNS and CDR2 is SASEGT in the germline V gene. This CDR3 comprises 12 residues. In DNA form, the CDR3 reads TGTGCCAGCAGTGGACAATTCAATGAGCAGTTCTTC. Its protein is CASSGQFNEQFF.

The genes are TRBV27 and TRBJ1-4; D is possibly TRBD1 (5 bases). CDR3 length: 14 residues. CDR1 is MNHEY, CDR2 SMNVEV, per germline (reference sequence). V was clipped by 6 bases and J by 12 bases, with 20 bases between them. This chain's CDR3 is CASRLGSLIGELFF. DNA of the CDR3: TGTGCCAGCAGACTGGGCAGCCTCATAGGGGAACTGTTTTTT.

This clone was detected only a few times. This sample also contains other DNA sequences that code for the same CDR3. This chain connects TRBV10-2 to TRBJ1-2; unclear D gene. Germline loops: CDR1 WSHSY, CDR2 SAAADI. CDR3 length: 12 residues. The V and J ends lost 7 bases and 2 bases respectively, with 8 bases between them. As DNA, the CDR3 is TGCGCCAGCACCGGGCAGAACTATGGCTACACCTTC. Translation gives CASTGQNYGYTF.

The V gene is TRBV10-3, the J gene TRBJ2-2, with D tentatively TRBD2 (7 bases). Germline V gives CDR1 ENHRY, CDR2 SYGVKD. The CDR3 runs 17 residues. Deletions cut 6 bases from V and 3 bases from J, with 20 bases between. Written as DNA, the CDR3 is TGTGCCATCAGCGTAGCCCCCGGGGGGCAGGACACCGGGGAGCTGTTTTTT. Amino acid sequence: CAISVAPGGQDTGELFF.

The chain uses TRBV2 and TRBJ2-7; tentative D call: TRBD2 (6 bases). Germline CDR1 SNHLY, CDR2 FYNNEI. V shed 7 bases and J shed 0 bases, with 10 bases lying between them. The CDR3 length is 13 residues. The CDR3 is CASMAGYSYEQYV. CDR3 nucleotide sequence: TGTGCCAGCATGGCGGGGTACTCCTACGAGCAGTACGTC.

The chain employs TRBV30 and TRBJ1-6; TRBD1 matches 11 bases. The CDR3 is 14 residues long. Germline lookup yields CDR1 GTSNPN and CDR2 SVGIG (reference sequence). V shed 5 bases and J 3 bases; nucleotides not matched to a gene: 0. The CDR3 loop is CAWGTGGYNSPLHF. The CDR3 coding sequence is TGTGCCTGGGGGACAGGGGGCTATAATTCACCCCTCCACTTT.

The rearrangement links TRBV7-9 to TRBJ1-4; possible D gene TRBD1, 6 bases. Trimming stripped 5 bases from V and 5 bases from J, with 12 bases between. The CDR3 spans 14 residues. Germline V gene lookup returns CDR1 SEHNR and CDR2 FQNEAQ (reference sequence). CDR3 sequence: CASSLGHLNEKLFF. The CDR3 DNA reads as TGTGCCAGCAGCCTGGGACATCTCAATGAAAAACTGTTTTTT.

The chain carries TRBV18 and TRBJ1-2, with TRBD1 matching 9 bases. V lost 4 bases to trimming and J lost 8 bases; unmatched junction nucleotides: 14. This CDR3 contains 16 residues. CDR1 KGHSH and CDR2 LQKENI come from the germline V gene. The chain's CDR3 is CASSQPGQGPPGGYTF. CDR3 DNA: TGTGCCAGCTCACAACCGGGACAGGGCCCACCAGGCGGCTACACCTTC. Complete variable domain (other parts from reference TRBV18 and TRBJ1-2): NAGVMQNPRHLVRRRGQEARLRCSPMKGHSHVYWYRQLPEEGLKFMVYLQKENIIDESGMPKERFSAEFPKEGPSILRIQQVVRGDSAAYFCASSQPGQGPPGGYTFGSGTRLTVV.

The CDR3 loop reads CASMVGTGVSYEQYF. The CDR3 DNA sequence: TGCGCCAGCATGGTAGGGACAGGGGTTTCCTACGAGCAGTACTTC. The chain uses TRBV5-1 and TRBJ2-7; TRBD1 matches at 10 bases. This CDR3 comprises 15 residues. The ends lost 6 bases at V and 1 base at J; junction bases unmatched: 7. The germline V gene has CDR1 SGHRS and CDR2 YFSETQ.

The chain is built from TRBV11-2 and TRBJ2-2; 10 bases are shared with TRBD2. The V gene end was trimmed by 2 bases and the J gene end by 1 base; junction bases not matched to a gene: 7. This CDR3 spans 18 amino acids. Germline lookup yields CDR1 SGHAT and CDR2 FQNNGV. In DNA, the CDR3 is TGTGCCAGCAGCTTAAGGGCTAGCGGGGGCCTGAACACCGGGGAGCTGTTTTTT. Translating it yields CASSLRASGGLNTGELFF.

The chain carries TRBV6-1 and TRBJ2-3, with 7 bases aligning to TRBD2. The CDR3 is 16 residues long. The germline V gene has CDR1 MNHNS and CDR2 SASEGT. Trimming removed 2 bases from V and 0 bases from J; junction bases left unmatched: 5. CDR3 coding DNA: TGTGCCAGCAGTGAAATTAGCGGGCCCAGCACAGATACGCAGTATTTT. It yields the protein CASSEISGPSTDTQYF.

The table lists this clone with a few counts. CDR3 amino acids: CASSLYIWSSGGAVLDTQYF. DNA of the CDR3: TGTGCCAGCAGCTTATATATCTGGTCTAGCGGGGGGGCCGTTCTGGATACGCAGTATTTT. The gene calls are TRBV7-6 and TRBJ2-3; 12 bases agree with TRBD2. V shed 2 bases and J 6 bases; nucleotides not matched to a gene: 18. The germline gives CDR1 SGHVS, CDR2 FNYEAQ. The CDR3 totals 20 residues.

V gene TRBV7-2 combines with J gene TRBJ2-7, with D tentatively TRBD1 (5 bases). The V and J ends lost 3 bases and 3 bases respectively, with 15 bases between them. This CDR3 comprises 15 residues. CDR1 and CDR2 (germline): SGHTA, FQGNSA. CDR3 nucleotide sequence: TGTGCCAGCAGCTTTTCGCAGGGCAGTCTCTACGAGCAGTACTTC. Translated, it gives CASSFSQGSLYEQYF.

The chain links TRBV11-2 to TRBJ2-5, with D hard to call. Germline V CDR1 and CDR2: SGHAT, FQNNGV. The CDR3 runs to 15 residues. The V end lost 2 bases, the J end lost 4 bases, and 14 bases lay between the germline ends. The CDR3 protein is CASSLSRSDAETQYF. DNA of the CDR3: TGTGCCAGCAGCTTATCTAGAAGCGATGCAGAGACCCAGTACTTC.

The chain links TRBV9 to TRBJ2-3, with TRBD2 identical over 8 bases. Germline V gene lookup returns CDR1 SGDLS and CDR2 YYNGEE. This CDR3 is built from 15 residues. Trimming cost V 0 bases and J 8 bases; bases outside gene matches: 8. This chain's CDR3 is CASSVDEAGVGTQYF. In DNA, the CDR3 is TGTGCCAGCAGCGTAGACGAAGCGGGAGTTGGTACGCAGTATTTT.

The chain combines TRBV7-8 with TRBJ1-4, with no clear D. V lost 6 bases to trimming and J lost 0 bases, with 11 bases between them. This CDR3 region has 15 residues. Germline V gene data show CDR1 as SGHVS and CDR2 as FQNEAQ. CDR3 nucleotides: TGTGCCAGCAGTCAGTCGGTAGCAACTAATGAAAAACTGTTTTTT. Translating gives CASSQSVATNEKLFF.

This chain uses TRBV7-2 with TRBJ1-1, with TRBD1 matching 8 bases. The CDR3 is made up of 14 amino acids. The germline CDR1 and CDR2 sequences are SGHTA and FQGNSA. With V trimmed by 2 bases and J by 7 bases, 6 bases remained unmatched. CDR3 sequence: CASSLPQGAVEAFF. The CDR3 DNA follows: TGTGCCAGCAGCTTACCCCAGGGGGCTGTTGAAGCTTTCTTT.

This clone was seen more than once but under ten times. The CDR3 coding sequence is TGTGCCAGTAGGACCGGGACGGCCACCGGGGAGCTGTTTTTT. Translating gives CASRTGTATGELFF. J is TRBJ2-2 and V is TRBV19, with D perhaps matching TRBD1 or TRBD2 (5 bases each). Per germline, CDR1 LNHDA and CDR2 SQIVND (reference sequence). The CDR3 contains 14 residues. Deletions cut 6 bases from V and 4 bases from J, with 12 bases between.

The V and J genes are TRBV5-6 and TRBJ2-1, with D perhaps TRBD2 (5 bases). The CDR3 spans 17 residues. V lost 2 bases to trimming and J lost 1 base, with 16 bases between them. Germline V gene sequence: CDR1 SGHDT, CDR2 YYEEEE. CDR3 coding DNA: TGTGCCAGCAGCTTCAGTCTTCCGGGGTCGTCCTACAATGAGCAGTTCTTC. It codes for CASSFSLPGSSYNEQFF.

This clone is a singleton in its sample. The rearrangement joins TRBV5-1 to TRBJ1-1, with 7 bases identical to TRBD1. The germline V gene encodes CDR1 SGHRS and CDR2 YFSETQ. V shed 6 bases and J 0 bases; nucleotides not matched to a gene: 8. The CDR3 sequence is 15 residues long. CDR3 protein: CASTESTGVNTEAFF. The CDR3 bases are TGCGCCAGCACCGAGTCTACAGGGGTGAACACTGAAGCTTTCTTT.

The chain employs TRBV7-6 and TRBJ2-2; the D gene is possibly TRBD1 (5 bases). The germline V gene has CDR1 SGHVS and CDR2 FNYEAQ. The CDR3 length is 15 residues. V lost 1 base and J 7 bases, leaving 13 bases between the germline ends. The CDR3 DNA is TGTGCCAGCAGCTTAGATTCAGGGTACGGCGGGGAGCTGTTTTTT. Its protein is CASSLDSGYGGELFF.

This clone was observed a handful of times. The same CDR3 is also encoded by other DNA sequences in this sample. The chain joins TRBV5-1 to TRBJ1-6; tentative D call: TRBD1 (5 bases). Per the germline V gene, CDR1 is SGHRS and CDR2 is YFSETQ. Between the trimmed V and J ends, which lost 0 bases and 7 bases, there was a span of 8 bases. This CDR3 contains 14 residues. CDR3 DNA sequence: TGCGCCAGCAGCTTGGTTTCAGGGAATTCACCCCTCCACTTT. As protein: CASSLVSGNSPLHF.

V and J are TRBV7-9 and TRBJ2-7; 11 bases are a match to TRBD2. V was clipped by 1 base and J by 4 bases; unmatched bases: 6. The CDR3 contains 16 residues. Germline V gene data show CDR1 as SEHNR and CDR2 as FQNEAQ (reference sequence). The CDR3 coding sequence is TGTGCCAGCAGCTTAGTCTCTACTAGCGGGAGTTACGAGCAGTACGTC. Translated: CASSLVSTSGSYEQYV.

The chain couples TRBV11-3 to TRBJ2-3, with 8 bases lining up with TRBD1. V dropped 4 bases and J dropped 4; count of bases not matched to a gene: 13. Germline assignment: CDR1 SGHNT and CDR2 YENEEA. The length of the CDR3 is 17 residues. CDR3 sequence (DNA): TGTGCCAGCAGCTCGCCCCCGGGACAGGTTCTATCAGATACGCAGTATTTT. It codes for CASSSPPGQVLSDTQYF.

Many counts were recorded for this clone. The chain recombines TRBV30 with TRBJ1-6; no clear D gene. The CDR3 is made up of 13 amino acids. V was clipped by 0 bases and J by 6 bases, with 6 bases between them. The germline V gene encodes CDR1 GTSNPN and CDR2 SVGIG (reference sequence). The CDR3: CAWSVAGNSPLHF. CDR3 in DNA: TGTGCCTGGAGTGTAGCGGGTAATTCACCCCTCCACTTT.

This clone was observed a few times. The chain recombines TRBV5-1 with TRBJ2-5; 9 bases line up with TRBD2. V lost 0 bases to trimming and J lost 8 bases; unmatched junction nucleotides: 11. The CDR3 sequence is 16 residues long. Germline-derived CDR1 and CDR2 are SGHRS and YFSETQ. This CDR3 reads CASSLAGAGGLETQYF. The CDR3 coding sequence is TGCGCCAGCAGCTTGGCCGGGGCGGGAGGGCTGGAAACCCAGTACTTC.

CDR3 sequence reads: CASRKGTGDEKLFF. CDR3 coding DNA: TGCGCCAGCCGTAAAGGGACAGGGGATGAAAAACTGTTTTTT. This chain connects TRBV5-1 to TRBJ1-4, with TRBD1 matching 10 bases. There are 14 residues in the CDR3. Germline CDR1 SGHRS, CDR2 YFSETQ. The V and J ends lost 7 bases and 6 bases, in that order; junction bases with no gene match: 6.

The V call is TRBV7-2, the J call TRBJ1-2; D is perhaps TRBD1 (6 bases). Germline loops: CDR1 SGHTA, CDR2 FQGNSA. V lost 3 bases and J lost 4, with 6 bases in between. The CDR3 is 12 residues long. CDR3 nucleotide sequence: TGTGCCAGCAGCTTGACAGGCTATGGCTACACCTTC. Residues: CASSLTGYGYTF.

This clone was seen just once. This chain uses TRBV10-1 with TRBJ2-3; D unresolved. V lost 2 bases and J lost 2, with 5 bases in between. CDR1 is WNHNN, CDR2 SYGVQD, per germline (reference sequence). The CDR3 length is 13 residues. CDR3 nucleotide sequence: TGCGCCAGCAGTGAGGACGCCACAGATACGCAGTATTTT. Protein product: CASSEDATDTQYF.